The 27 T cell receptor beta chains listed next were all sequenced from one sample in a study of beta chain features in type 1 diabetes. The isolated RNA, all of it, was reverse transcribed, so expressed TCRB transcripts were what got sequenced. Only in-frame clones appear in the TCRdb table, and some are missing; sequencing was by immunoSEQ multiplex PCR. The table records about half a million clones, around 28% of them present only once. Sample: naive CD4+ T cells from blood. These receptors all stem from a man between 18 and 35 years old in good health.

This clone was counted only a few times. CDR3 region: CASSLNLNNEQFF. CDR3 in DNA: TGTGCCAGCAGCTTAAACTTAAACAATGAGCAGTTCTTC. This chain connects TRBV7-3 to TRBJ2-1; D is uncertain. V lost 1 base to trimming and J lost 5 bases, with 6 bases between them. Looked up from germline, CDR1 is SGHTA and CDR2 is FQGTGA. The CDR3 extends over 13 amino acids.

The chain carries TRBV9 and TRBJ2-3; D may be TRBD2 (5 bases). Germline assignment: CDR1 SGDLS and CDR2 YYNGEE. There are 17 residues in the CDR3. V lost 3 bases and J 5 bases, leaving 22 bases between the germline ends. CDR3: CASSERVAGPAGDTQYF. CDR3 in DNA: TGTGCCAGCAGCGAGAGGGTCGCCGGGCCGGCCGGAGATACGCAGTATTTT. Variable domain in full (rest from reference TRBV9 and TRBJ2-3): DSGVTQTPKHLITATGQRVTLRCSPRSGDLSVYWYQQSLDQGLQFLIQYYNGEERAKGNILERFSAQQFPDLHSELNLSSLELGDSALYFCASSERVAGPAGDTQYFGPGTRLTVL.

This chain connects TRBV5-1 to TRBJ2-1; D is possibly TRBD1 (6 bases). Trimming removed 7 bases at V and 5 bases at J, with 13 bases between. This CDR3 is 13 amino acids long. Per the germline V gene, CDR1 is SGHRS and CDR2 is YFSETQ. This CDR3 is CASRQARDNEQFF. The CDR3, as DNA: TGCGCCAGCCGACAGGCGCGAGACAATGAGCAGTTCTTC.

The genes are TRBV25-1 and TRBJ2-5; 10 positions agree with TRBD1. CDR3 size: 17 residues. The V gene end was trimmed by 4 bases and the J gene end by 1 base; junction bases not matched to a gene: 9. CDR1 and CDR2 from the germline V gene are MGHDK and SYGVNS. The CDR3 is CASSVLGQGESQETQYF. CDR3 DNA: TGTGCCAGCAGTGTCCTCGGACAGGGGGAATCCCAAGAGACCCAGTACTTC.

The CDR3: CAWSGGLSWGNEQFF. CDR3 DNA: TGTGCCTGGAGTGGAGGCCTGAGCTGGGGGAATGAGCAGTTCTTC. This chain links TRBV30 with TRBJ2-1; TRBD1 or TRBD2 may be the D gene (5 bases each). Germline loops: CDR1 GTSNPN, CDR2 SVGIG (reference sequence). Trimming took 1 base from V and 7 from J, leaving 17 bases between them. The CDR3 loop spans 15 amino acids.

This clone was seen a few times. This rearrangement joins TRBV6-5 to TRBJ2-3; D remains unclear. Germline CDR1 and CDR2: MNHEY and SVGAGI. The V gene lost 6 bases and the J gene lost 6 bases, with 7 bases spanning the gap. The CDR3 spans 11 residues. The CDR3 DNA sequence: TGTGCCAGCAGGTCAAAGGATACGCAGTATTTT. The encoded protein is CASRSKDTQYF.

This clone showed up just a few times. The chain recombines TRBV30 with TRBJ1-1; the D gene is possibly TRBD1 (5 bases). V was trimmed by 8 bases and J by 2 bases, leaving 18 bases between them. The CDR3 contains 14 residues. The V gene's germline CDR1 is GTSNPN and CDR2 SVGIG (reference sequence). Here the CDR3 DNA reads TGTGCCACGTTACCGGGGGTACGTAACACTGAAGCTTTCTTT. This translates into CATLPGVRNTEAFF.

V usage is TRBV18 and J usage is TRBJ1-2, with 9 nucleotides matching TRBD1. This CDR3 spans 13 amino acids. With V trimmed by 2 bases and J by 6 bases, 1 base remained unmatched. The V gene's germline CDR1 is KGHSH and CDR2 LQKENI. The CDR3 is CASSPGTGHGYTF. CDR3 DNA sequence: TGTGCCAGCTCACCAGGGACAGGGCATGGCTACACCTTC.

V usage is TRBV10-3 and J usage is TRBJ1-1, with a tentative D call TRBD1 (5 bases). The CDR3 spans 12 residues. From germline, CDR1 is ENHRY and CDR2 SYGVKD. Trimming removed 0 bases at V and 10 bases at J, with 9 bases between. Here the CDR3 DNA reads TGTGCCATCAGTGAGTCAGGGGTTATAGCTTTCTTT. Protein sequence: CAISESGVIAFF.

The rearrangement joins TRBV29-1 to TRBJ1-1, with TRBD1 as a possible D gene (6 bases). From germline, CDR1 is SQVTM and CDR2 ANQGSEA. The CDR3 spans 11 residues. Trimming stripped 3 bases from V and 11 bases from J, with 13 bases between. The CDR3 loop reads CSVEVGGLAFF. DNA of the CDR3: TGCAGCGTTGAGGTAGGGGGATTGGCTTTCTTT.

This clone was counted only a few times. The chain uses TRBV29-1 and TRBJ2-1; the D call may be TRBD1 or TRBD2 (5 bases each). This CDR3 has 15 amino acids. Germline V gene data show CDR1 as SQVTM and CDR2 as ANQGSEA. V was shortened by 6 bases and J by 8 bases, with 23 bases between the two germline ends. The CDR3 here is CSVKEGQGIGDEQFF. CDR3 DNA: TGCAGCGTAAAAGAGGGGCAGGGCATTGGGGATGAGCAGTTCTTC.

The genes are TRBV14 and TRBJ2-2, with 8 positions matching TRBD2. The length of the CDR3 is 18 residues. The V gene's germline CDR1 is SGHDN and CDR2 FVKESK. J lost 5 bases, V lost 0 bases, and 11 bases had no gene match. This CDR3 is CASSQDEMLAGLTGELFF. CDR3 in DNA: TGTGCCAGCAGCCAAGATGAGATGCTAGCGGGTTTAACCGGGGAGCTGTTTTTT.

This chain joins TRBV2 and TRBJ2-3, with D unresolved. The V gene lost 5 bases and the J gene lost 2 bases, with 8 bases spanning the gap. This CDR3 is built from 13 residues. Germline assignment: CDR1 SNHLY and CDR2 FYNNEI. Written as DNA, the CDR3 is TGTGCCAGCAGTCTACAGACCACAGATACGCAGTATTTT. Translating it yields CASSLQTTDTQYF. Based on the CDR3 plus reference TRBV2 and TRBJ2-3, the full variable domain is EPEVTQTPSHQVTQMGQEVILRCVPISNHLYFYWYRQILGQKVEFLVSFYNNEISEKSEIFDDQFSVERPDGSNFTLKIRSTKLEDSAMYFCASSLQTTDTQYFGPGTRLTVL.

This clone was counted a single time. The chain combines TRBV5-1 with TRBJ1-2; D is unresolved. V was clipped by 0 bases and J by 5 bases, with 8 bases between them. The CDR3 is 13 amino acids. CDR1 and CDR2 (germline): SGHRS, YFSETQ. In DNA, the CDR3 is TGCGCCAGCAGCTTGGAAGAGAATTATGGCTACACCTTC. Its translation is CASSLEENYGYTF.

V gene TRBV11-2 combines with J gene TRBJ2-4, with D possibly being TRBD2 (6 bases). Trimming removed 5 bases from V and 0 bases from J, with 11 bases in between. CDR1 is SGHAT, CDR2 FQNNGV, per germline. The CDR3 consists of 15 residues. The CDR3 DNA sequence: TGTGCCAGCAGCCCTGGGACTGCAGCCAAAAACATTCAGTACTTC. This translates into CASSPGTAAKNIQYF.

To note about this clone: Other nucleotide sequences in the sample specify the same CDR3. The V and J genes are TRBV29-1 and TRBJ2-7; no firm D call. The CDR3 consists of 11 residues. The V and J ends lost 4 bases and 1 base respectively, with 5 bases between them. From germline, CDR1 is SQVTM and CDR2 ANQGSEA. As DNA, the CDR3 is TGCAGCGTTGCAACATCCTACGAGCAGTACTTC. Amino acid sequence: CSVATSYEQYF.

The DNA for the CDR3 is TGTGCCAGCAGTCTTAGCGGGAGTTCCTACAATGAGCAGTTCTTC. Amino acids: CASSLSGSSYNEQFF. The rearrangement links TRBV28 to TRBJ2-1, with TRBD2 matching over 9 bases. Trimming took 5 bases from V and 1 from J; bases not matched to a gene: 3. Germline assignment: CDR1 MDHEN and CDR2 SYDVKM. The CDR3 totals 15 residues.

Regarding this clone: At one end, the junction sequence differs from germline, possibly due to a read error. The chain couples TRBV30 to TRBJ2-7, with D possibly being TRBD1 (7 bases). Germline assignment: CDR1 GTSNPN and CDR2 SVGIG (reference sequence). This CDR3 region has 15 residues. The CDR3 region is CAGRLPGQSSYEQYF. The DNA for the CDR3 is TGTGCCGGGAGGCTACCGGGACAGAGCTCCTACGAGCAGTACTTC.

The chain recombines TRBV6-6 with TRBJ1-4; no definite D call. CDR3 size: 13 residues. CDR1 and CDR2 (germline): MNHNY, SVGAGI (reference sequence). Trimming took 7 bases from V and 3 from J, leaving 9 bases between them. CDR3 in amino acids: CASKEPPNEKLFF. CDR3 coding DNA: TGTGCCAGCAAGGAGCCCCCTAATGAAAAACTGTTTTTT.

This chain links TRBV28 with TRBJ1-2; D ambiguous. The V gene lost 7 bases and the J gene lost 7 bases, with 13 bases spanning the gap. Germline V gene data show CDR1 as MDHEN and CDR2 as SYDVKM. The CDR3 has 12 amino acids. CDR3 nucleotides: TGTGCCAGCAACCACCCAAGAAGTGGCTACACCTTC. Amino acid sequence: CASNHPRSGYTF.

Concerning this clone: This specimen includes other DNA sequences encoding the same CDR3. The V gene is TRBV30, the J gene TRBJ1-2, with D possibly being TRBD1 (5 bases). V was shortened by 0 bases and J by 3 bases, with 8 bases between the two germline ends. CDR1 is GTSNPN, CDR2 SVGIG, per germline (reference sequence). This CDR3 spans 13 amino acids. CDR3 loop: CAWSVRGYYGYTF. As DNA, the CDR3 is TGTGCCTGGAGTGTAAGGGGCTACTATGGCTACACCTTC. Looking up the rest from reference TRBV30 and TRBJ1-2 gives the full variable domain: SQTIHQWPATLVQPVGSPLSLECTVEGTSNPNLYWYRQAAGRGLQLLFYSVGIGQISSEVPQNLSASRPQDRQFILSSKKLLLSDSGFYLCAWSVRGYYGYTFGSGTRLTVV.

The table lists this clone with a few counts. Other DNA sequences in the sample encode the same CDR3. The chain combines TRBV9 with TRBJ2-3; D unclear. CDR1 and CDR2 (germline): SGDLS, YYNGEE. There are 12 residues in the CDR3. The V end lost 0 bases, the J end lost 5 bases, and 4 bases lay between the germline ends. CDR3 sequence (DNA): TGTGCCAGCAGCGTAGGTGGAGATACGCAGTATTTT. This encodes CASSVGGDTQYF.

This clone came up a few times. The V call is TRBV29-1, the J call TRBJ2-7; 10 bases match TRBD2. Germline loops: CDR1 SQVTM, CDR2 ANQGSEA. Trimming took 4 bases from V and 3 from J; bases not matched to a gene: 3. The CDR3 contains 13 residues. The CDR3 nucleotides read TGCAGCGTTGCTAGACTAGCGGGCTACGAGCAGTACTTC. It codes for CSVARLAGYEQYF.

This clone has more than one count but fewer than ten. CDR3 DNA sequence: TGTGCCTGGAGTGTACGAACGATTACGCAGTATTTT. Its translation: CAWSVRTITQYF. V is TRBV30 and J is TRBJ2-3; no clear D. Germline V gives CDR1 GTSNPN, CDR2 SVGIG (reference sequence). This CDR3 is 12 amino acids long. The germline V and J ends were trimmed by 0 bases and 8 bases, with 9 bases remaining between them.

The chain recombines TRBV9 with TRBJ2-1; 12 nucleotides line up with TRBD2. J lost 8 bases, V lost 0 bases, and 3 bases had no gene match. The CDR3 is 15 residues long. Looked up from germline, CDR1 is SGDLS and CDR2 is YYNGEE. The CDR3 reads CASSVATSGRYEQFF. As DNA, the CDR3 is TGTGCCAGCAGCGTAGCAACTAGCGGGAGGTATGAGCAGTTCTTC.

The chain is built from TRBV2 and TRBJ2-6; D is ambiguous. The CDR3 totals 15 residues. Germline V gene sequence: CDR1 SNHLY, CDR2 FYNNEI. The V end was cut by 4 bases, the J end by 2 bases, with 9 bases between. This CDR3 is CASSADGTGANVLTF. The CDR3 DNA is TGTGCCAGCAGTGCGGACGGAACTGGGGCCAACGTCCTGACTTTC. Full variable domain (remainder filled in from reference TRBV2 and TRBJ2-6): EPEVTQTPSHQVTQMGQEVILRCVPISNHLYFYWYRQILGQKVEFLVSFYNNEISEKSEIFDDQFSVERPDGSNFTLKIRSTKLEDSAMYFCASSADGTGANVLTFGAGSRLTVL.

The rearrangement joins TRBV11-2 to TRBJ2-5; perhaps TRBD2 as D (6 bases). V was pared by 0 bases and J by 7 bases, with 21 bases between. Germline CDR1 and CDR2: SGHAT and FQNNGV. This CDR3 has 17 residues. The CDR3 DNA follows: TGTGCCAGCAGCTTAGATATAGCGGACGGCCCGCAGGGGACCCAGTACTTC. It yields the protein CASSLDIADGPQGTQYF. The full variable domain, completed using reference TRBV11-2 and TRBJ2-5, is EAGVAQSPRYKIIEKRQSVAFWCNPISGHATLYWYQQILGQGPKLLIQFQNNGVVDDSQLPKDRFSAERLKGVDSTLKIQPAKLEDSAVYLCASSLDIADGPQGTQYFGPGTRLLVL.